This record covers a single T cell receptor (beta chain). Its antigen is not identified. Repertoires were generated with immunoSEQ multiplex PCR, while TCRdb's copy carries only in-frame clones and drops some. Of around 67,000 clones listed, 70% to 90% were seen once; the top ten hold roughly 8%. Per germline, CDR1 SNHLY and CDR2 FYNNEI. V dropped 8 bases and J dropped 7 bases, with 10 bases sitting between them. The length of the CDR3 is 11 residues. The data are from a study of OX40 agonist ivuxolimab in advanced cancers. Study at large: Head and neck, renal cell, melanoma or hepatocellular carcinoma were the cancers that dose-escalation patients had.

Study-wide results and caveats: Low normalized clonal expansion also occurred in some nonresponding patients. Expanded clones belonging to CD8+ T cells outnumbered, on average, those of CD4+.

Sequencing was performed on CD4+ or CD8+ T cells sorted from blood, taken in a trial of the OX40 agonist ivuxolimab. The source of this sequence is an adult with an advanced solid tumor such as melanoma, head and neck, liver or kidney cancer. This chain uses TRBV2 with TRBJ2-3; D is perhaps TRBD2 (6 bases). The CDR3, as DNA: TGTGCCAGCGCGGGGAGTCATACGCAGTATTTT. As protein: CASAGSHTQYF.